This T cell receptor (beta chain) was identified in a study of T cells in Graves' hyperthyroidism and ophthalmopathy. Study overall: Staff took peripheral blood when the initial diagnosis was made, before any treatment began. Study-wide results and caveats: Patients with ophthalmopathy were separated from those with stable hyperthyroidism by a 13 V-J model.

Thyroid ultrasound, orbital computed tomography, clinical symptoms, and serum thyroxine and TRAb underpinned diagnoses. This clonotype was counted at least ten times. Its antigen is currently unknown. A much larger clone sits a single nucleotide away, making a read error possible. Authors of the study amplified TCR beta CDR3 regions from RNA transcripts. RT-PCR in the first round (using the HTBI primer set) targeted the TCR CDR3. TCRdb independently ran MiXCR on the multiplex PCR reads; one entry per CDR3 protein. The table records about 270,000 distinct CDR3 sequences, 20% to 25% of them present only once. This CDR3 has 12 residues. Germline V gene sequence: CDR1 KGHDR, CDR2 SFDVKD.

This chain uses TRBV24-1 with TRBJ1-1; D gene uncertain. The sequence was obtained from a man in his forties or fifties with Graves' hyperthyroidism that later progressed to Graves' ophthalmopathy. The specimen was blood. This chain's CDR3 is CATSDPPREASF. Written as DNA, the CDR3 is TGTGCCACCAGTGATCCACCGAGGGAAGCTTCCTTT.